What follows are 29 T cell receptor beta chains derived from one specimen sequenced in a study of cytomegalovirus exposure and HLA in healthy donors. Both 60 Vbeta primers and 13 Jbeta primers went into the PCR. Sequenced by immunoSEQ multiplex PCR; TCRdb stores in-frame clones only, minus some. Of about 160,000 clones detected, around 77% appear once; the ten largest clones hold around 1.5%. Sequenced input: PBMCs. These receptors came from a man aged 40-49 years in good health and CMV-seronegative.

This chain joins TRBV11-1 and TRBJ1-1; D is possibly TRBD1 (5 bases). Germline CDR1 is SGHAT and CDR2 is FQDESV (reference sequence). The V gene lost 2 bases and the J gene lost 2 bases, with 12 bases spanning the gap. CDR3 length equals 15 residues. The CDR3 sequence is CASSLRQGFNTEAFF. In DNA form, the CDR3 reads TGTGCCAGCAGCTTAAGGCAGGGATTCAACACTGAAGCTTTCTTT.

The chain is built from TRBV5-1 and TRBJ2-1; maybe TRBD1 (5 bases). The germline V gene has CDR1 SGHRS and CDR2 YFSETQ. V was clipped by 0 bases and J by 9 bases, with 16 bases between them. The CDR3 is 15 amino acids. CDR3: CASSLEGPQGGEQFF. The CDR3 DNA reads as TGCGCCAGCAGCTTGGAAGGCCCCCAGGGCGGTGAGCAGTTCTTC.

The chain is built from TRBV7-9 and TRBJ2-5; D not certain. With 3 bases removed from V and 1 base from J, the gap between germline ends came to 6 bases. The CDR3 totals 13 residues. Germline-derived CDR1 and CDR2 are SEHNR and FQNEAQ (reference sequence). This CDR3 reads CASSFPRQETQYF. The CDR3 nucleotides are TGTGCCAGCAGCTTTCCCCGCCAAGAGACCCAGTACTTC. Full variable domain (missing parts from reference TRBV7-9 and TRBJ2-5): DTGVSQNPRHKITKRGQNVTFRCDPISEHNRLYWYRQTLGQGPEFLTYFQNEAQLEKSRLLSDRFSAERPKGSFSTLEIQRTEQGDSAMYLCASSFPRQETQYFGPGTRLLVL.

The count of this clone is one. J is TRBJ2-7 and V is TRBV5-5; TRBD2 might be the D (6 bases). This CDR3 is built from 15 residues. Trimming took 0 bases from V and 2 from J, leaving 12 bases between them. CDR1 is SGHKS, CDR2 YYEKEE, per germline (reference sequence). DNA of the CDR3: TGTGCCAGCAGCTTGGAACCCGGGGGACCCTACGAGCAGTACGTC. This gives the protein CASSLEPGGPYEQYV.

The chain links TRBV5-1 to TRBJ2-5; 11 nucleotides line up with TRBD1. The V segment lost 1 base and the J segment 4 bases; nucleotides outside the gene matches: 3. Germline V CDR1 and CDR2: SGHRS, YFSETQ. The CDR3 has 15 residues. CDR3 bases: TGCGCCAGCAGCTTGACCGGGACAGGGGGAGAGACCCAGTACTTC. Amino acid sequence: CASSLTGTGGETQYF.

CDR3 sequence (DNA): TGTGCCAGCAGCTCCCCGGGACTAGTAGGCGAGCAGTTCTTC. Translation gives CASSSPGLVGEQFF. This chain joins TRBV7-9 and TRBJ2-1; 8 bases match TRBD2. The V and J ends lost 4 bases and 10 bases, in that order; junction bases with no gene match: 9. This CDR3 has 14 amino acids. Per germline, CDR1 SEHNR and CDR2 FQNEAQ (reference sequence). The complete variable domain, with remaining parts taken from reference TRBV7-9 and TRBJ2-1, reads DTGVSQNPRHKITKRGQNVTFRCDPISEHNRLYWYRQTLGQGPEFLTYFQNEAQLEKSRLLSDRFSAERPKGSFSTLEIQRTEQGDSAMYLCASSSPGLVGEQFFGPGTRLTVL.

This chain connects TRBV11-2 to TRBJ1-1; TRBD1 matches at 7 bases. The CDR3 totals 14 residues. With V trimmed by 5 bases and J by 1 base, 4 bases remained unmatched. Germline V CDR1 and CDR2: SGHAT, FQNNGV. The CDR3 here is CASSPRTGNTEAFF. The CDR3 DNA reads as TGTGCCAGCAGCCCGCGGACAGGGAACACTGAAGCTTTCTTT.

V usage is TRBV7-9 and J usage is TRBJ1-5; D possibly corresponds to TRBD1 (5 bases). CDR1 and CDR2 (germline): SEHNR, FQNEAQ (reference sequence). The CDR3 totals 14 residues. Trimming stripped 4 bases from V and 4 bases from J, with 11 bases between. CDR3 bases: TGTGCCAGCAGCTCGCCGGGACTAAATCAGCCCCAGCATTTT. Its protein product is CASSSPGLNQPQHF. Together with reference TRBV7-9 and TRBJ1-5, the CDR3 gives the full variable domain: DTGVSQNPRHKITKRGQNVTFRCDPISEHNRLYWYRQTLGQGPEFLTYFQNEAQLEKSRLLSDRFSAERPKGSFSTLEIQRTEQGDSAMYLCASSSPGLNQPQHFGDGTRLSIL.

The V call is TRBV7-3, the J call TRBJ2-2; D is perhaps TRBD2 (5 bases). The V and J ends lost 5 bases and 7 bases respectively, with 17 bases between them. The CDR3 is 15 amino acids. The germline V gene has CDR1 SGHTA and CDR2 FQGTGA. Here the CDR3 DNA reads TGTGCCAGCAGCCAAGTGGGGAGTGGTGGCGGGGAGCTGTTTTTT. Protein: CASSQVGSGGGELFF. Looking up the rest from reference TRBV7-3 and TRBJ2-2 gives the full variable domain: GAGVSQTPSNKVTEKGKYVELRCDPISGHTALYWYRQSLGQGPEFLIYFQGTGAADDSGLPNDRFFAVRPEGSVSTLKIQRTERGDSAVYLCASSQVGSGGGELFFGEGSRLTVL.

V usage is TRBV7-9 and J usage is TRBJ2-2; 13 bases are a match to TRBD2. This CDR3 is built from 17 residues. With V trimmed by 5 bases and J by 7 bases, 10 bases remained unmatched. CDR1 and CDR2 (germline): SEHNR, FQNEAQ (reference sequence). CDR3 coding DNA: TGTGCCAGCAGCGCATTACTAGCGGGAGGGCCAATCGGGGAGCTGTTTTTT. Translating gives CASSALLAGGPIGELFF.

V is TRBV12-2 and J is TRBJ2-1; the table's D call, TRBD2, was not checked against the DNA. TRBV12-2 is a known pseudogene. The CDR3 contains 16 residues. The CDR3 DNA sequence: TGTGCAAGTCGCTTCGCTCGGACTAGCGGGAGTGGTGAGCAGTTCTTC. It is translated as CASRFARTSGSGEQFF.

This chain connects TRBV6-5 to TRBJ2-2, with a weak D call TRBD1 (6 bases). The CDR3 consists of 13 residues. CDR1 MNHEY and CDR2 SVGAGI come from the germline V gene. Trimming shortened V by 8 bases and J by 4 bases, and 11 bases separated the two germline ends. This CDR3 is CASGGRRTGELFF. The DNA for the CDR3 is TGTGCCAGCGGGGGCCGACGCACCGGGGAGCTGTTTTTT.

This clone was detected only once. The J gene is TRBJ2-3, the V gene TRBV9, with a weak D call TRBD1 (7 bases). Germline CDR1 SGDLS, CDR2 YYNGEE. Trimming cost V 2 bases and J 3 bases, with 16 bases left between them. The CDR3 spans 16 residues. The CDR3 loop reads CASSVRTGGGTDTQYF. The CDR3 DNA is TGTGCCAGCAGCGTTAGGACAGGAGGGGGTACAGATACGCAGTATTTT.

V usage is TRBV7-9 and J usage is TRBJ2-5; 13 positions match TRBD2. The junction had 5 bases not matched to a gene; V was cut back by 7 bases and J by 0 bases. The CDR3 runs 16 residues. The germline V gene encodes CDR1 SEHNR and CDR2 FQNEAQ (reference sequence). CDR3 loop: CASTLGTSGDQETQYF. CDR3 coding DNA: TGTGCCAGCACCCTTGGGACTAGCGGGGACCAAGAGACCCAGTACTTC. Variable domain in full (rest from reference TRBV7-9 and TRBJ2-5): DTGVSQNPRHKITKRGQNVTFRCDPISEHNRLYWYRQTLGQGPEFLTYFQNEAQLEKSRLLSDRFSAERPKGSFSTLEIQRTEQGDSAMYLCASTLGTSGDQETQYFGPGTRLLVL.

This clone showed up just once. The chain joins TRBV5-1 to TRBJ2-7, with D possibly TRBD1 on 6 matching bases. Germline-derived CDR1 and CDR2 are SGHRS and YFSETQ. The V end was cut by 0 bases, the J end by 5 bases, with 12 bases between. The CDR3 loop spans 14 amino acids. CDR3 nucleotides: TGCGCCAGCAGCTTGGATCTGGGGGCGAACGAGCAGTACGTC. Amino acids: CASSLDLGANEQYV.

The CDR3 loop reads CASSEKGPGGETQYF. The CDR3 nucleotides read TGTGCCAGCAGTGAAAAAGGGCCAGGGGGTGAGACCCAGTACTTC. The chain is built from TRBV6-1 and TRBJ2-5; 7 bases are a match to TRBD1. The CDR3 runs to 15 residues. Germline trimming cut 2 bases from V and 5 bases from J; bases unmatched to any gene: 8. CDR1 is MNHNS and CDR2 is SASEGT in the germline V gene.

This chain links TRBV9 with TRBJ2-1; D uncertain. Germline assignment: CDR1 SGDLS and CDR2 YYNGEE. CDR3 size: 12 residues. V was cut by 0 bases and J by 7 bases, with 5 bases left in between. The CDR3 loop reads CASSVDGNEQFF. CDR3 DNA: TGTGCCAGCAGCGTAGACGGGAATGAGCAGTTCTTC. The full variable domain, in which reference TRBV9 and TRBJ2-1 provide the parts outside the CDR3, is DSGVTQTPKHLITATGQRVTLRCSPRSGDLSVYWYQQSLDQGLQFLIQYYNGEERAKGNILERFSAQQFPDLHSELNLSSLELGDSALYFCASSVDGNEQFFGPGTRLTVL.

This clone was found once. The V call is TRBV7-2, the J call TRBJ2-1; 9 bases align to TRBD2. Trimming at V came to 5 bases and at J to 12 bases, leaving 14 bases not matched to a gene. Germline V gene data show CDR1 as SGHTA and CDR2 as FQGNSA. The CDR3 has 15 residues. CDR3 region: CASSLFDQTSGPQFF. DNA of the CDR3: TGTGCCAGCAGCCTATTCGACCAAACTAGCGGGCCGCAGTTCTTC.

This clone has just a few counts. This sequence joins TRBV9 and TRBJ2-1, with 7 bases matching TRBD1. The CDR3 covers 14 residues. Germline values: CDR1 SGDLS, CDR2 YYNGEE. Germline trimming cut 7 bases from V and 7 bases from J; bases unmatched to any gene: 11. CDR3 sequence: CASSARQGVNEQFF. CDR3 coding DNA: TGTGCCAGCTCCGCCCGGCAGGGGGTGAATGAGCAGTTCTTC.

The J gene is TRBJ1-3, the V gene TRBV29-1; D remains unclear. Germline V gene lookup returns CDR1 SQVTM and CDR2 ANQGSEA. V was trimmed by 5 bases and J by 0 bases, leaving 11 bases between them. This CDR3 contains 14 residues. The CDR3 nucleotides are TGCAGCGTTCAGGCCGGTTTCTCTGGAAACACCATATATTTT. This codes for CSVQAGFSGNTIYF.

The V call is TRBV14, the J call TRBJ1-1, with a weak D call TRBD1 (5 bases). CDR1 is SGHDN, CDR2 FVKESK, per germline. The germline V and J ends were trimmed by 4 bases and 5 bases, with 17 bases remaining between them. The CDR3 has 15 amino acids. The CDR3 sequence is CASSPVGGRWTEAFF. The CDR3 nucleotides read TGTGCCAGCAGCCCGGTTGGGGGGAGGTGGACTGAAGCTTTCTTT.

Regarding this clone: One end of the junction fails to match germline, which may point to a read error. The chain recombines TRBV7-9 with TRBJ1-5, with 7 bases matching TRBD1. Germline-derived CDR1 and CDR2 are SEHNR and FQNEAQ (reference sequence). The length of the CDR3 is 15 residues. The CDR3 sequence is CSSSFQQGTEQPQHF. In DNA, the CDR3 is TGTTCCAGCAGCTTCCAACAGGGGACGGAGCAGCCCCAGCATTTT.

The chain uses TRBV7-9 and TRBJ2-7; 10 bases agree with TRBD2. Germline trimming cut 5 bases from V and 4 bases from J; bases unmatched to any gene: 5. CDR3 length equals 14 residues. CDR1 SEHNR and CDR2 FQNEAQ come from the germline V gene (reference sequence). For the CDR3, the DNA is TGTGCCAGCAGCGGGGGACTAGCGCGTTACGAGCAGTACGTC. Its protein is CASSGGLARYEQYV.

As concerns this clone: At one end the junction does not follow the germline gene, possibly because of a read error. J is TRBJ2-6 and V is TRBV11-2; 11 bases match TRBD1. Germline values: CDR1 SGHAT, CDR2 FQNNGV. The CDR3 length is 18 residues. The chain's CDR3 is CASRSLRDRGSGANGLTF. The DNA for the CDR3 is TGTGCCAGCAGGTCACTCCGGGACAGGGGGTCTGGGGCCAACGGCCTGACTTTC. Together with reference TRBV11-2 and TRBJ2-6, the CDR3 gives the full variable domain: EAGVAQSPRYKIIEKRQSVAFWCNPISGHATLYWYQQILGQGPKLLIQFQNNGVVDDSQLPKDRFSAERLKGVDSTLKIQPAKLEDSAVYLCASRSLRDRGSGANGLTFGAGSRLTVL.

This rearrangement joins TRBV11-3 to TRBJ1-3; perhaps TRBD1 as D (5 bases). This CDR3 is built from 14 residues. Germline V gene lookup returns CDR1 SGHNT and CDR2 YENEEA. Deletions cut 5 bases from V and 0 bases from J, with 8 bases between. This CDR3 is CASSPGHSGNTIYF. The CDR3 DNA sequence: TGTGCCAGCAGCCCCGGACACTCTGGAAACACCATATATTTT.

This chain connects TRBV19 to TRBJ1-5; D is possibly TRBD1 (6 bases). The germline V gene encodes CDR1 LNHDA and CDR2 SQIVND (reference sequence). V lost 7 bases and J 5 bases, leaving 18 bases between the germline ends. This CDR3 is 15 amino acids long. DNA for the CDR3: TGTGCCAGTAAGGGGCCAGGGGCTTTGGATCAGCCCCAGCATTTT. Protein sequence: CASKGPGALDQPQHF.

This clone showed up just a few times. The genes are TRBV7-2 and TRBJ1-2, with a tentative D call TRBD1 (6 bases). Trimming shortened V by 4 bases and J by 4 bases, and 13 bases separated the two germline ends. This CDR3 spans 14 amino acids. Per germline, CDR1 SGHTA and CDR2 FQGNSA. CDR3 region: CASSSVTGGYGYTF. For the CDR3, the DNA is TGTGCCAGCAGCTCGGTGACAGGCGGCTATGGCTACACCTTC.

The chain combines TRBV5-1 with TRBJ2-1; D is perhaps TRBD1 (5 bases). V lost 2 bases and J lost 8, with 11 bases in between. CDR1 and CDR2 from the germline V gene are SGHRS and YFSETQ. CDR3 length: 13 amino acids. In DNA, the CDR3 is TGCGCCAGCAGCTTTAAGGGGATAGATGAGCAGTTCTTC. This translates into CASSFKGIDEQFF.

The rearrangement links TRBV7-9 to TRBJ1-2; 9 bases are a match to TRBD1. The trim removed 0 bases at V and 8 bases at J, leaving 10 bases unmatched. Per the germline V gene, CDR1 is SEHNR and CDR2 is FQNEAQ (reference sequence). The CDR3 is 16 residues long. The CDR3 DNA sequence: TGTGCCAGCAGCTTAGCGACGGGGGGACAGGGTGAAGGCTACACCTTC. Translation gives CASSLATGGQGEGYTF.